This T cell receptor beta chain was documented in a study of cytomegalovirus exposure and HLA in healthy donors. Background on the study: The 120 or so validation repertoires used a platform that matched the one used for the 550 to 800 first-cohort repertoires, as a later analysis reported. Notes on the study in general: It was 150 to 200 TCR beta chains that were listed as cytomegalovirus-associated. It was found in a later analysis that first-cohort TCR clusters tended to co-occur in the 90 to 150 validation repertoires.

The protocol was immunoSEQ multiplex PCR, while the TCRdb copy is restricted to in-frame clones and leaves out a portion. The table includes about 69,000 clones, approximately 94% detected once. Germline CDR1 and CDR2: SGHRS and YFSETQ. With 6 bases removed from V and 2 bases from J, the gap between germline ends came to 17 bases. The CDR3 is 15 residues long. These donors were members of the roughly 110-subject validation cohort, a group separate from the approximately 670-subject first cohort. For this clone: The antigen is unknown.

The chain recombines TRBV5-1 with TRBJ2-5, with D possibly matching TRBD1 (6 bases). The receptor's source is a woman aged 18-29 years in good health and CMV-seronegative. The sample comprised PBMCs. The CDR3 here is CASTQNFRGQETQYF. The CDR3, as DNA: TGCGCCAGCACCCAAAATTTTAGGGGGCAAGAGACCCAGTACTTC.